The next 30 T cell receptor beta chains were all read from a single sample in a study of early T cells in non-severe SARS-CoV-2 infection. MiXCR was run by TCRdb on the 5' RACE reads, yielding one entry per CDR3 protein. The sample gives under 65,000 distinct CDR3 sequences, over 10% of which show up once; about 4% is in the top ten. Sequenced: whole blood. The receptor set was obtained from an adult who was a healthcare worker with PCR-confirmed SARS-CoV-2 infection or an uninfected control (not recorded which).

Many counts were recorded for this clonotype. The chain employs TRBV15 and TRBJ2-5; TRBD1 agrees at 7 bases. Germline V lookup: CDR1 LNHNV, CDR2 YYDKDF (reference sequence). With V trimmed by 5 bases and J by 1 base, 4 bases remained unmatched. This CDR3 is built from 14 residues. In DNA, the CDR3 is TGTGCCACCAGCCTCGGGACAGCCCAAGAGACCCAGTACTTC. Protein product: CATSLGTAQETQYF.

Only a few counts were recorded for this clonotype. This chain joins TRBV28 and TRBJ2-3; unclear D gene. CDR1 is MDHEN and CDR2 is SYDVKM in the germline V gene. The CDR3 loop spans 15 amino acids. Trimming cost V 7 bases and J 2 bases, with 16 bases left between them. CDR3 DNA sequence: TGTGCCAGCACGAACTTAGCTTTGTTCACAGATACGCAGTATTTT. It specifies CASTNLALFTDTQYF.

This rearrangement joins TRBV28 to TRBJ1-2; possible D gene TRBD1, 6 bases. Germline values: CDR1 MDHEN, CDR2 SYDVKM. The V end lost 5 bases, the J end lost 4 bases, and 17 bases lay between the germline ends. The CDR3 length is 15 residues. CDR3 sequence reads: CASSPTPGGPYGYTF. For the CDR3, the DNA is TGTGCCAGCAGTCCAACACCCGGGGGGCCCTATGGCTACACCTTC.

This clonotype was counted once. The rearrangement uses TRBV20-1 and TRBJ2-6, with D tentatively TRBD1 or TRBD2 (7 bases each). The germline gives CDR1 DFQATT, CDR2 SNEGSKA (reference sequence). This CDR3 is built from 18 residues. V was trimmed by 6 bases and J by 1 base, leaving 22 bases between them. The CDR3 DNA reads as TGCAGTGCCGCCCAAGGGAGGGGGCAAATATCTGGGGCCAACGTCCTGACTTTC. The encoded protein is CSAAQGRGQISGANVLTF.

This clonotype showed up just a few times. Written as DNA, the CDR3 is TGTGCCAGCAGCGTAGTGGGGGAGGGCCGCGGAGATACGCAGTATTTT. Protein product: CASSVVGEGRGDTQYF. The chain recombines TRBV9 with TRBJ2-3; 7 bases are shared with TRBD2. CDR1 and CDR2 from the germline V gene are SGDLS and YYNGEE. V lost 0 bases, J lost 5 bases, and 9 bases stayed unmatched. The CDR3 consists of 16 residues.

The chain is built from TRBV6-4 and TRBJ2-1; TRBD2 aligns across 9 bases. V lost 7 bases, J lost 9 bases, and 19 bases stayed unmatched. This CDR3 spans 17 amino acids. Per germline, CDR1 MRHNA and CDR2 SNTAGT. The CDR3 sequence is CASIYHEGTSSLGEQFF. The CDR3 coding sequence is TGTGCCAGCATTTACCACGAGGGGACTAGCTCCTTGGGTGAGCAGTTCTTC.

Only a few counts were recorded for this clonotype. The rearrangement joins TRBV2 to TRBJ2-7; no definite D call. The V end was cut by 6 bases, the J end by 6 bases, with 9 bases between. The CDR3 has 11 residues. Germline V CDR1 and CDR2: SNHLY, FYNNEI. CDR3 protein: CASRKEGEQYF. The CDR3 nucleotides are TGTGCCAGCAGGAAGGAAGGCGAGCAGTACTTC.

This clonotype was detected only once. A much larger clone lies a single base off, so this may be a read error. The chain carries TRBV7-3 and TRBJ2-3; 9 bases line up with TRBD2. This CDR3 contains 15 residues. Germline V gene sequence: CDR1 SGHTA, CDR2 FQGTGA. Trimming took 3 bases from V and 6 from J; bases not matched to a gene: 7. CDR3 nucleotides: TGTGCCAGCAGCTTTATAGCGGGAGCGGGGGATACGCAGTATTTT. Translated: CASSFIAGAGDTQYF.

Written as DNA, the CDR3 is TGTGCCATCGGCGTAGCGGGAGTAGGCGACGAGCAGTACTTC. This translates into CAIGVAGVGDEQYF. This chain joins TRBV10-3 and TRBJ2-7; TRBD2 agrees at 9 bases. Germline trimming cut 8 bases from V and 5 bases from J; bases unmatched to any gene: 10. CDR1 and CDR2 from the germline V gene are ENHRY and SYGVKD. The CDR3 is made up of 14 amino acids.

The chain has TRBV28 and TRBJ1-6; D unresolved. V was clipped by 7 bases and J by 7 bases, with 17 bases between them. Germline V gene data show CDR1 as MDHEN and CDR2 as SYDVKM. The CDR3 is made up of 15 amino acids. The CDR3 is CASNPPDRGNSPLHF. CDR3 nucleotide sequence: TGTGCCAGCAATCCTCCCGACCGTGGAAATTCACCCCTCCACTTT. Full variable domain (missing parts from reference TRBV28 and TRBJ1-6): DVKVTQSSRYLVKRTGEKVFLECVQDMDHENMFWYRQDPGLGLRLIYFSYDVKMKEKGDIPEGYSVSREKKERFSLILESASTNQTSMYLCASNPPDRGNSPLHFGNGTRLTVT.

This clonotype has a handful of counts. This chain uses TRBV9 with TRBJ2-2; D unresolved. The CDR3 is made up of 13 amino acids. Per germline, CDR1 SGDLS and CDR2 YYNGEE. V gave up 0 bases and J gave up 7 bases, with 7 bases separating them. The DNA of the CDR3 is TGTGCCAGCAGCGTAGCGACGGACGGGGAGCTGTTTTTT. Its protein is CASSVATDGELFF.

In this sample, this clonotype turned up many times. CDR3 nucleotides: TGTGCCAGCACCCCAGCCGGGACATCAGAGGGAGATACGCAGTATTTT. It is translated as CASTPAGTSEGDTQYF. The V call is TRBV28, the J call TRBJ2-3, with D perhaps TRBD1 (6 bases). Germline V lookup: CDR1 MDHEN, CDR2 SYDVKM. Trimming left V 7 bases short and J 5 bases short, with 22 bases between. The CDR3 consists of 16 residues.

This clonotype was counted a few times. The chain joins TRBV29-1 to TRBJ2-3; D call uncertain. The CDR3 totals 10 residues. V lost 8 bases, J lost 3 bases, and 6 bases lay in between. The germline V gene has CDR1 SQVTM and CDR2 ANQGSEA. For the CDR3, the DNA is TGCAGCACTAATACAGATACGCAGTATTTT. Amino acids: CSTNTDTQYF.

This clonotype was found a few times. This chain links TRBV6-5 with TRBJ2-4; tentative D call: TRBD1 (5 bases). Germline-derived CDR1 and CDR2 are MNHEY and SVGAGI. There are 15 residues in the CDR3. V shed 4 bases and J shed 9 bases, with 19 bases lying between them. The CDR3, as DNA: TGTGCCAGCAGTTCAACCCAGGGCCGTGATAGCATTCAGTACTTC. Translating gives CASSSTQGRDSIQYF.

The chain joins TRBV28 to TRBJ2-1; 10 positions match TRBD2. The germline CDR1 and CDR2 sequences are MDHEN and SYDVKM. The CDR3 has 14 residues. J was trimmed by 7 bases and V by 7 bases; bases with no gene match: 7. Written as DNA, the CDR3 is TGTGCCAGCATTTCGGTAGCGGGAGGAAATGAGCAGTTCTTC. Its protein is CASISVAGGNEQFF. Using reference TRBV28 and TRBJ2-1 for the parts outside the CDR3, the full variable domain is DVKVTQSSRYLVKRTGEKVFLECVQDMDHENMFWYRQDPGLGLRLIYFSYDVKMKEKGDIPEGYSVSREKKERFSLILESASTNQTSMYLCASISVAGGNEQFFGPGTRLTVL.

The chain carries TRBV14 and TRBJ2-2; D is ambiguous. Per the germline V gene, CDR1 is SGHDN and CDR2 is FVKESK. The CDR3 sequence is 15 residues long. The V end lost 0 bases, the J end lost 0 bases, and 5 bases lay between the germline ends. CDR3 amino acids: CASSQDRTNTGELFF. The CDR3 DNA follows: TGTGCCAGCAGCCAAGACAGGACGAACACCGGGGAGCTGTTTTTT.

This clonotype has a handful of counts. In DNA form, the CDR3 reads TGCAGCGTTGAACAGCCATCCGAAAACACCATATATTTT. This gives the protein CSVEQPSENTIYF. The chain carries TRBV29-1 and TRBJ1-3; no clear D. In germline, CDR1 is SQVTM, CDR2 ANQGSEA. Trimming stripped 2 bases from V and 6 bases from J, with 11 bases between. The CDR3 is 13 amino acids.

The chain has TRBV2 and TRBJ2-2, with D tentatively TRBD1 (6 bases). V was pared by 8 bases and J by 6 bases, with 13 bases between. Germline-derived CDR1 and CDR2 are SNHLY and FYNNEI. The CDR3 totals 13 residues. The CDR3 DNA reads TGTGCCAGCCTGAGGGACACTCCCGGGGAGCTGTTTTTT. Translating gives CASLRDTPGELFF. The full variable domain, in which reference TRBV2 and TRBJ2-2 provide the parts outside the CDR3, is EPEVTQTPSHQVTQMGQEVILRCVPISNHLYFYWYRQILGQKVEFLVSFYNNEISEKSEIFDDQFSVERPDGSNFTLKIRSTKLEDSAMYFCASLRDTPGELFFGEGSRLTVL.

This clonotype was counted between two and nine times. The chain joins TRBV5-1 to TRBJ2-3, with TRBD1 as a possible D gene (5 bases). V lost 5 bases and J 2 bases, leaving 15 bases between the germline ends. From germline, CDR1 is SGHRS and CDR2 YFSETQ. The CDR3 has 15 residues. In DNA, the CDR3 is TGCGCCAGCAGAGAAGGGGTCACGTTCACAGATACGCAGTATTTT. This gives the protein CASREGVTFTDTQYF.

This chain uses TRBV20-1 with TRBJ2-5, with unresolved D. V lost 7 bases, J lost 2 bases, and 14 bases lay in between. The germline CDR1 and CDR2 sequences are DFQATT and SNEGSKA (reference sequence). The CDR3 covers 13 residues. CDR3 sequence: CSGSDGPQETQYF. CDR3 in DNA: TGCAGTGGTAGTGACGGACCGCAAGAGACCCAGTACTTC.

As DNA, the CDR3 is TGTGCCAGTAGTTGGGGGTACAATGAGCAGTTCTTC. It codes for CASSWGYNEQFF. This chain links TRBV19 with TRBJ2-1; D may be TRBD1 or TRBD2 (5 bases each). CDR1 and CDR2 from the germline V gene are LNHDA and SQIVND (reference sequence). The length of the CDR3 is 12 residues. Deletions cut 5 bases from V and 4 bases from J, with 6 bases between.

This clonotype occurred a few times. The J gene is TRBJ1-1, the V gene TRBV20-1; D gene ambiguous. Trimming removed 5 bases at V and 0 bases at J, with 16 bases between. Germline CDR1 DFQATT, CDR2 SNEGSKA (reference sequence). The CDR3 contains 15 residues. CDR3 region: CSAPIPRVMNTEAFF. Written as DNA, the CDR3 is TGCAGTGCTCCGATCCCACGGGTTATGAACACTGAAGCTTTCTTT.

This sequence joins TRBV29-1 and TRBJ2-5, with D perhaps given as TRBD1 or TRBD2 (6 bases each). The CDR3 contains 11 residues. V lost 4 bases and J lost 5, with 8 bases in between. In germline, CDR1 is SQVTM, CDR2 ANQGSEA. Here the CDR3 reads CSVGGAETQYF. The DNA for the CDR3 is TGCAGCGTTGGGGGGGCGGAGACCCAGTACTTC.

In this sample, this clonotype turned up a few times. V is TRBV28 and J is TRBJ2-2, with 9 bases matching TRBD1. CDR1 MDHEN and CDR2 SYDVKM come from the germline V gene. The CDR3 runs to 15 residues. J was trimmed by 6 bases and V by 6 bases; bases with no gene match: 8. The CDR3 here is CASSIGTGYAGELFF. The CDR3 DNA is TGTGCCAGCAGCATTGGGACAGGGTACGCCGGGGAGCTGTTTTTT.

The chain carries TRBV27 and TRBJ2-7; 8 nucleotides agree with TRBD1. Germline V lookup: CDR1 MNHEY, CDR2 SMNVEV (reference sequence). The CDR3 totals 16 residues. V dropped 7 bases and J dropped 5; count of bases not matched to a gene: 16. This CDR3 reads CASMRSAGQVSHEQYF. DNA for the CDR3: TGTGCCAGCATGCGCTCTGCGGGACAGGTTTCCCACGAGCAGTACTTC.

This clonotype came up a few times. The rearrangement links TRBV28 to TRBJ2-3; 10 bases align to TRBD2. CDR1 and CDR2 (germline): MDHEN, SYDVKM. The CDR3 has 20 residues. The J segment lost 0 bases and the V segment lost 2 bases, leaving 14 bases of the junction unmatched. The CDR3 sequence: CASSLVDGLADTSSTDTQYF. The CDR3 coding sequence is TGTGCCAGCAGTTTAGTGGACGGACTAGCGGACACCTCTAGCACAGATACGCAGTATTTT.

This clonotype was detected many times. The V and J genes are TRBV12-3 or TRBV12-4 and TRBJ2-6, with unresolved D. This CDR3 is built from 16 residues. V was pared by 6 bases and J by 0 bases, with 12 bases between. For the CDR3, the DNA is TGTGCCAGCAGAAAAGGGAACCCCTCTGGGGCCAACGTCCTGACTTTC. This encodes CASRKGNPSGANVLTF.

This clonotype was counted at least ten times. The genes are TRBV9 and TRBJ2-3; D possibly corresponds to TRBD1 (6 bases). CDR3 size: 15 residues. The germline V gene has CDR1 SGDLS and CDR2 YYNGEE. Trimming took 3 bases from V and 2 from J, leaving 13 bases between them. DNA for the CDR3: TGTGCCAGCAGCGGCGGACAGCTAAACACAGATACGCAGTATTTT. Residues: CASSGGQLNTDTQYF.

This clonotype was seen repeatedly, ten times or more. The V and J genes are TRBV11-3 and TRBJ2-1, with D perhaps TRBD2 (5 bases). V lost 5 bases, J lost 6 bases, and 23 bases lay in between. CDR3 size: 17 residues. The germline V gene encodes CDR1 SGHNT and CDR2 YENEEA. The CDR3 reads CASSPGLGQEEANEQFF. In DNA, the CDR3 is TGTGCCAGCAGCCCAGGACTCGGGCAGGAGGAAGCCAATGAGCAGTTCTTC. Combining the CDR3 with reference TRBV11-3 and TRBJ2-1 gives the whole variable domain EAGVVQSPRYKIIEKKQPVAFWCNPISGHNTLYWYLQNLGQGPELLIRYENEEAVDDSQLPKDRFSAERLKGVDSTLKIQPAELGDSAVYLCASSPGLGQEEANEQFFGPGTRLTVL.

This chain joins TRBV7-8 and TRBJ2-2; D not resolved. Between the trimmed V and J ends, which lost 7 bases and 2 bases, there was a span of 11 bases. Germline V lookup: CDR1 SGHVS, CDR2 FQNEAQ. This CDR3 has 14 amino acids. The CDR3 here is CASTEQTNTGELFF. CDR3 DNA: TGTGCCAGCACGGAGCAGACAAACACCGGGGAGCTGTTTTTT.